The present T cell receptor (beta chain) was sequenced within a study of technical replicates of blood from several donors. The CDR3 sequence is 15 residues long. Per the germline V gene, CDR1 is MNHEY and CDR2 is SMNVEV (reference sequence). The V gene end was trimmed by 2 bases and the J gene end by 3 bases; junction bases not matched to a gene: 7. Here immunoSEQ multiplex PCR was the method, and the copy in TCRdb shows in-frame clones only, minus some. The data show about 80,000 clones, with 92% seen just once and about 0.38% held by the top ten. Material for sequencing was T cells isolated from PBMCs. The clonotype originates from a human donor in good health. The chain carries TRBV27 and TRBJ2-7, with 7 bases matching TRBD2. The CDR3 bases are TGTGCCAGCAGTTTAGGTCAGGGACTAAACTACGAGCAGTACTTC. Its protein is CASSLGQGLNYEQYF.